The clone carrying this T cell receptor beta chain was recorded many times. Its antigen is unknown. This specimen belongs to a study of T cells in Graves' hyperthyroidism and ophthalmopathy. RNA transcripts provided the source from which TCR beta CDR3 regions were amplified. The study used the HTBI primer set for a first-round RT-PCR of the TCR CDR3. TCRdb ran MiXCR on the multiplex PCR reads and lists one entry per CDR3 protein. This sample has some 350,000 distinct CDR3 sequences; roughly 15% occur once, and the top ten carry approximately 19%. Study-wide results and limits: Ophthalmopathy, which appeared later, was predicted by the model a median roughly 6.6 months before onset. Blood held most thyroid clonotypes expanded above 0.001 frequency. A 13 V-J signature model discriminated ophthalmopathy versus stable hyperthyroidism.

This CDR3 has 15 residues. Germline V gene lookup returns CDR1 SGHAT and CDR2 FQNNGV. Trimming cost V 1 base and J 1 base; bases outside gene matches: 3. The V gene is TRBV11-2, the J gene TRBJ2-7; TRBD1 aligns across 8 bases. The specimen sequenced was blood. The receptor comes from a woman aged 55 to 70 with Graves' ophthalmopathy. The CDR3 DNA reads TGTGCCAGCAGCTTAGCAGGGGGCCCTTCCTACGAGCAGTACTTC. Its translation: CASSLAGGPSYEQYF. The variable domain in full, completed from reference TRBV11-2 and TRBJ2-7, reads EAGVAQSPRYKIIEKRQSVAFWCNPISGHATLYWYQQILGQGPKLLIQFQNNGVVDDSQLPKDRFSAERLKGVDSTLKIQPAKLEDSAVYLCASSLAGGPSYEQYFGPGTRLTVT.